The 29 T cell receptor beta chains reported below all come from one sample, sequenced in a study of blood T cell repertoires in COVID-19. This table comes from immunoSEQ multiplex PCR, and its TCRdb copy is limited to in-frame clones, with some not included. The sample holds around 180,000 clones, about 80% seen once. Sequencing was performed on PBMCs or T cells enriched from blood (not recorded which). These receptors all come from a man aged 50 to 59 who had recovered from COVID-19.

This sequence joins TRBV19 and TRBJ1-6; 8 nucleotides match TRBD1. This CDR3 comprises 16 residues. After removal of 3 bases from V and 1 base from J, the junction contained 2 bases not matched to a gene. Germline V gene sequence: CDR1 LNHDA, CDR2 SQIVND (reference sequence). In nucleotides, the CDR3 is TGTGCCAGTAGTATCAACAGGGGGTCCTATAATTCACCCCTCCACTTT. Translated: CASSINRGSYNSPLHF.

The chain carries TRBV2 and TRBJ1-1; TRBD1 aligns across 8 bases. The germline gives CDR1 SNHLY, CDR2 FYNNEI. The CDR3 is 21 residues long. Unmatched junction bases numbered 25, after V lost 3 bases and J lost 4 bases. The CDR3 spells CASSDGVRTGPNRPGGTEAFF. CDR3 bases: TGTGCCAGCAGTGATGGAGTCCGGACAGGGCCCAATAGACCCGGGGGCACTGAAGCTTTCTTT.

V usage is TRBV7-2 and J usage is TRBJ2-5; possible D gene TRBD2, 5 bases. This CDR3 contains 12 residues. Germline-derived CDR1 and CDR2 are SGHTA and FQGNSA. Trimming shortened V by 5 bases and J by 4 bases, and 8 bases separated the two germline ends. This CDR3 is CASSRGLETQYF. The CDR3 coding sequence is TGTGCCAGCAGCCGCGGGCTAGAGACCCAGTACTTC.

This clone was picked up one time. This chain uses TRBV3-1 (or the pseudogene TRBV3-2) with TRBJ1-2; 9 nucleotides agree with TRBD1. Trimming at V came to 0 bases and at J to 3 bases, leaving 8 bases not matched to a gene. Looked up from germline, CDR1 is LGHDT and CDR2 is YNNKEL (reference sequence). This CDR3 has 17 residues. CDR3 nucleotides: TGTGCCAGCAGCCAAGACGTAGGGACAGGGCGATACTATGGCTACACCTTC. It encodes CASSQDVGTGRYYGYTF.

This clone appeared a single time. The chain joins TRBV4-1 to TRBJ2-7, with 9 bases identical to TRBD2. The CDR3 spans 14 residues. Germline CDR1 MGHRA, CDR2 YSYEKL. The J segment lost 5 bases and the V segment lost 4 bases, leaving 6 bases of the junction unmatched. The chain's CDR3 is CASSPAGLADEQYF. Written as DNA, the CDR3 is TGCGCCAGCAGCCCCGCGGGACTAGCTGACGAGCAGTACTTC.

The chain has TRBV19 and TRBJ2-4; TRBD1 might be the D (6 bases). The CDR3 runs to 15 residues. V shed 3 bases and J shed 8 bases, with 17 bases lying between them. Germline-derived CDR1 and CDR2 are LNHDA and SQIVND (reference sequence). CDR3 DNA: TGTGCCAGTAGTATGGGGACAAATACAAACGACATTCAGTACTTC. Translated: CASSMGTNTNDIQYF.

V gene TRBV12-3 or TRBV12-4 combines with J gene TRBJ1-2; D gene ambiguous. The CDR3 sequence is 13 residues long. V lost 4 bases to trimming and J lost 4 bases, with 10 bases between them. In nucleotides, the CDR3 is TGTGCCAGCAGTTCCCCCCTCGTCTATGGCTACACCTTC. The encoded protein is CASSSPLVYGYTF.

The V and J genes are TRBV7-2 and TRBJ1-4; the D is unclear. CDR3 length equals 12 residues. Deletions cut 2 bases from V and 5 bases from J, with 3 bases between. CDR1 is SGHTA and CDR2 is FQGNSA in the germline V gene. This CDR3 reads CASSLRNEKLFF. CDR3 sequence (DNA): TGTGCCAGCAGCTTACGGAATGAAAAACTGTTTTTT.

V and J are TRBV11-3 and TRBJ2-1; TRBD2 might be the D (5 bases). The V gene's germline CDR1 is SGHNT and CDR2 YENEEA. Trimming took 2 bases from V and 7 from J, leaving 21 bases between them. CDR3 size: 17 residues. The CDR3 protein is CASSLRPRARADNEQFF. CDR3 nucleotides: TGTGCCAGCAGCTTACGACCGCGGGCGAGGGCGGATAATGAGCAGTTCTTC.

The chain carries TRBV7-9 and TRBJ1-1; weak D call: TRBD1 (5 bases). V lost 6 bases to trimming and J lost 4 bases, with 12 bases between them. This CDR3 has 13 residues. Germline V gene data show CDR1 as SEHNR and CDR2 as FQNEAQ (reference sequence). The DNA of the CDR3 is TGTGCCAGCAGAGCTGCCGGGGGCACTGAAGCTTTCTTT. Its translation: CASRAAGGTEAFF.

This clone was seen once. V is TRBV3-1 (or the pseudogene TRBV3-2) and J is TRBJ2-7; tentative D call: TRBD1 (6 bases). V was cut by 0 bases and J by 9 bases, with 15 bases left in between. The CDR3 covers 14 residues. CDR1 and CDR2 from the germline V gene are LGHDT and YNNKEL (reference sequence). For the CDR3, the DNA is TGTGCCAGCAGCCAAGATGCCAGGGGCTCGGCGCAGTACTTC. It encodes CASSQDARGSAQYF.

The chain uses TRBV28 and TRBJ1-1, with 9 bases identical to TRBD1. CDR3 size: 16 residues. The V and J ends lost 6 bases and 5 bases, in that order; junction bases with no gene match: 13. Germline values: CDR1 MDHEN, CDR2 SYDVKM. The CDR3 reads CASRSLSTGGRTEAFF. CDR3 nucleotide sequence: TGTGCCAGCAGATCTCTGTCAACAGGGGGCCGGACTGAAGCTTTCTTT.

The V gene is TRBV4-2, the J gene TRBJ1-1; possible D gene TRBD1, 5 bases. Germline values: CDR1 LGHNA, CDR2 YNFKEQ. The CDR3 spans 15 residues. V lost 0 bases to trimming and J lost 1 base, with 9 bases between them. CDR3 region: CASSQDGQENTEAFF. CDR3 bases: TGTGCCAGCAGCCAAGATGGACAAGAGAACACTGAAGCTTTCTTT.

The chain has TRBV28 and TRBJ2-1; TRBD1 matches at 7 bases. The CDR3 is made up of 16 amino acids. Trimming at V came to 7 bases and at J to 3 bases, leaving 12 bases not matched to a gene. Germline CDR1 is MDHEN and CDR2 is SYDVKM. Here the CDR3 DNA reads TGTGCCAGCACCGCCTACACAGGGGCTGGCTACAATGAGCAGTTCTTC. Translated: CASTAYTGAGYNEQFF.

The rearrangement links TRBV28 to TRBJ1-3, with 8 nucleotides matching TRBD1. The CDR3 is 16 residues long. Germline CDR1 is MDHEN and CDR2 is SYDVKM. The trim removed 5 bases at V and 4 bases at J, leaving 10 bases unmatched. This CDR3 is CASSPPTGTGGNTIYF. For the CDR3, the DNA is TGTGCCAGCAGTCCCCCGACCGGGACAGGAGGAAACACCATATATTTT.

The sample holds a few counts of this clone. The chain links TRBV30 to TRBJ2-7, with 9 bases fitting TRBD1. The CDR3 extends over 14 amino acids. The V segment lost 5 bases and the J segment 5 bases; nucleotides outside the gene matches: 10. Germline loops: CDR1 GTSNPN, CDR2 SVGIG (reference sequence). The CDR3 sequence: CAWSTGGSRHEQYF. The CDR3, as DNA: TGTGCCTGGTCTACAGGGGGCAGTAGGCACGAGCAGTACTTC.

The V call is TRBV5-4, the J call TRBJ1-6; unclear D gene. Trimming pared 4 bases from V and 0 bases from J, leaving 8 bases between. The CDR3 has 15 residues. CDR1 is SGHNT, CDR2 YYREEE, per germline (reference sequence). CDR3 nucleotide sequence: TGTGCCAGCAGCCCTGGGAGCTCCTATAATTCACCCCTCCACTTT. Its protein product is CASSPGSSYNSPLHF.

The rearrangement links TRBV7-2 to TRBJ1-2, with D unclear. The CDR3 consists of 15 residues. CDR1 and CDR2 from the germline V gene are SGHTA and FQGNSA. V was clipped by 5 bases and J by 8 bases, with 21 bases between them. The CDR3 reads CASSLTSSYLGGYTF. CDR3 sequence (DNA): TGTGCCAGCAGCCTTACTAGCAGTTACCTGGGCGGCTACACCTTC.

The chain couples TRBV24-1 to TRBJ2-2; weak D call: TRBD2 (7 bases). The length of the CDR3 is 17 residues. The V end was cut by 0 bases, the J end by 3 bases, with 13 bases between. CDR1 and CDR2 from the germline V gene are KGHDR and SFDVKD. CDR3 protein: CATSDLWEGGHTGELFF. CDR3 coding DNA: TGTGCCACCAGTGATTTGTGGGAGGGGGGGCACACCGGGGAGCTGTTTTTT.

The genes are TRBV7-8 and TRBJ1-5, with 7 bases that match TRBD1. Germline-derived CDR1 and CDR2 are SGHVS and FQNEAQ. Trimming removed 4 bases from V and 4 bases from J; junction bases left unmatched: 10. The CDR3 has 16 amino acids. The CDR3: CASSSRRAGGNQPQHF. CDR3 coding DNA: TGTGCCAGCAGCTCCCGAAGGGCAGGGGGTAATCAGCCCCAGCATTTT.

V is TRBV6-5 and J is TRBJ1-5; D gene unclear. The CDR3 is 10 residues long. Trimming removed 9 bases from V and 5 bases from J, with 5 bases in between. CDR1 and CDR2 from the germline V gene are MNHEY and SVGAGI. The CDR3 here is CARVDQPQHF. The DNA of the CDR3 is TGTGCCAGGGTAGATCAGCCCCAGCATTTT.

The genes are TRBV24-1 and TRBJ1-2, with TRBD1 identical over 10 bases. V gave up 9 bases and J gave up 4 bases; unmatched junction bases: 7. Germline-derived CDR1 and CDR2 are KGHDR and SFDVKD. The CDR3 has 14 residues. CDR3 residues: CATAPGQGLYGYTF. Here the CDR3 DNA reads TGTGCCACCGCCCCGGGACAGGGGCTCTATGGCTACACCTTC.

This clone showed up just once. The chain carries TRBV19 and TRBJ2-2, with TRBD2 as a possible D gene (5 bases). Trimming stripped 6 bases from V and 0 bases from J, with 8 bases between. Per germline, CDR1 LNHDA and CDR2 SQIVND (reference sequence). The CDR3 runs to 14 residues. DNA of the CDR3: TGTGCCAGTAGCCTACTAGCGAACACCGGGGAGCTGTTTTTT. Translating it yields CASSLLANTGELFF. The full variable domain, rest sourced from reference TRBV19 and TRBJ2-2, is DGGITQSPKYLFRKEGQNVTLSCEQNLNHDAMYWYRQDPGQGLRLIYYSQIVNDFQKGDIAEGYSVSREKKESFPLTVTSAQKNPTAFYLCASSLLANTGELFFGEGSRLTVL.

The chain uses TRBV3-1 (or the pseudogene TRBV3-2) and TRBJ1-2; D is uncertain. V shed 1 base and J shed 6 bases, with 18 bases lying between them. CDR1 and CDR2 (germline): LGHDT, YNNKEL (reference sequence). CDR3 size: 16 residues. The CDR3 DNA reads as TGTGCCAGCAGCCAAGTTGTCACTCCTTCTGTGGATGGCTACACCTTC. Residues: CASSQVVTPSVDGYTF.

This chain uses TRBV5-5 with TRBJ1-4, with D hard to call. Trimming pared 2 bases from V and 4 bases from J, leaving 9 bases between. In germline, CDR1 is SGHKS, CDR2 YYEKEE (reference sequence). This CDR3 has 14 amino acids. The CDR3, as DNA: TGTGCCAGCAGCTTCAGACAAGTTAATGAAAAACTGTTTTTT. It is translated as CASSFRQVNEKLFF.

CDR3 region: CASRADGGPEAFF. In DNA, the CDR3 is TGTGCCAGCCGAGCGGACGGGGGTCCTGAAGCTTTCTTT. This chain uses TRBV2 with TRBJ1-1; weak D call: TRBD1 (5 bases). Germline V gene lookup returns CDR1 SNHLY and CDR2 FYNNEI. The length of the CDR3 is 13 residues. The germline V and J ends were trimmed by 8 bases and 6 bases, with 16 bases remaining between them.

The chain uses TRBV7-8 and TRBJ2-3; D is ambiguous. CDR1 and CDR2 from the germline V gene are SGHVS and FQNEAQ. V lost 3 bases and J lost 9, with 10 bases in between. CDR3 length: 12 amino acids. In DNA form, the CDR3 reads TGTGCCAGCAGCTTGTTGTTCGAGACGCAGTATTTT. Translating gives CASSLLFETQYF.

This clone was found a few times. This chain uses TRBV7-9 with TRBJ2-3; D may be TRBD1 (6 bases). This CDR3 spans 15 amino acids. V was trimmed by 5 bases and J by 0 bases, leaving 12 bases between them. Germline CDR1 and CDR2: SEHNR and FQNEAQ (reference sequence). As DNA, the CDR3 is TGTGCCAGCAGCGGACGACAGGCCAGCACAGATACGCAGTATTTT. Translated, it gives CASSGRQASTDTQYF.

This chain uses TRBV29-1 with TRBJ2-2; possible D gene TRBD1, 5 bases. This CDR3 is 12 amino acids long. V was cut by 6 bases and J by 7 bases, with 12 bases left in between. CDR1 is SQVTM, CDR2 ANQGSEA, per germline. CDR3: CSVGRAVGELFF. The CDR3 region has the DNA TGCAGCGTAGGCAGGGCCGTCGGGGAGCTGTTTTTT.